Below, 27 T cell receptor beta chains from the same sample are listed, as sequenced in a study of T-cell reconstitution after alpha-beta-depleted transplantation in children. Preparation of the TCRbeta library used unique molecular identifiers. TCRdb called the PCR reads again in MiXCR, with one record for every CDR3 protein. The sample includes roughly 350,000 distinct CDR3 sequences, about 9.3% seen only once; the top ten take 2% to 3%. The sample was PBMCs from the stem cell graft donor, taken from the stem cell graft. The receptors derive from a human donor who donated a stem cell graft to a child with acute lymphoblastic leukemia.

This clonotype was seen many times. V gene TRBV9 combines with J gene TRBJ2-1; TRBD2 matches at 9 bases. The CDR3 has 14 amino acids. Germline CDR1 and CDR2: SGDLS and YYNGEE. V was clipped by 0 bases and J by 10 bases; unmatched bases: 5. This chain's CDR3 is CASSVVAGVQEQFF. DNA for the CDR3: TGTGCCAGCAGCGTAGTAGCGGGAGTTCAAGAGCAGTTCTTC.

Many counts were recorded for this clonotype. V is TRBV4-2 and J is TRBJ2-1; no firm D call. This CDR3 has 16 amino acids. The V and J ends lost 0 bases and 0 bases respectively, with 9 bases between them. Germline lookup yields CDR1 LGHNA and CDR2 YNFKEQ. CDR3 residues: CASSQEGLGSYNEQFF. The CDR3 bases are TGTGCCAGCAGCCAAGAGGGGTTAGGCTCCTACAATGAGCAGTTCTTC.

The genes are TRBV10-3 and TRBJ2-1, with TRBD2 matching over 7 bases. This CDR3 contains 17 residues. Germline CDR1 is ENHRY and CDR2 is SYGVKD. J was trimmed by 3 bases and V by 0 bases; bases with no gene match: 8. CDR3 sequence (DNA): TGTGCCATCAGTGAGTCTTTCGCGGGAGAACACTACAATGAGCAGTTCTTC. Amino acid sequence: CAISESFAGEHYNEQFF.

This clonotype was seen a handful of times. The CDR3 here is CSAQTSTPQETQYF. CDR3 DNA sequence: TGCAGTGCTCAGACTAGCACCCCCCAAGAGACCCAGTACTTC. This chain links TRBV20-1 with TRBJ2-5, with TRBD2 matching over 7 bases. CDR3 length equals 14 residues. Germline V CDR1 and CDR2: DFQATT, SNEGSKA (reference sequence). The J segment lost 1 base and the V segment lost 5 bases, leaving 7 bases of the junction unmatched.

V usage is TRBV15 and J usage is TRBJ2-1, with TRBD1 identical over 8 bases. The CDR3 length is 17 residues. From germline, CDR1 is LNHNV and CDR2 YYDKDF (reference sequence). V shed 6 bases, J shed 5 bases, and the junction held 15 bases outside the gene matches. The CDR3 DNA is TGTGCCACCAGTCAACCTGAGACAGGGGTGGGGGACAATGAGCAGTTCTTC. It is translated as CATSQPETGVGDNEQFF.

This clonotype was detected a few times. CDR3 region: CSVPGLAGSLDEQFF. DNA for the CDR3: TGCAGCGTCCCGGGACTAGCGGGATCTTTAGATGAGCAGTTCTTC. The chain combines TRBV29-1 with TRBJ2-1, with 13 bases identical to TRBD2. The CDR3 extends over 15 amino acids. Germline V gives CDR1 SQVTM, CDR2 ANQGSEA. The V segment lost 6 bases and the J segment 8 bases; nucleotides outside the gene matches: 10.

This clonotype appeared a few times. CDR3 residues: CAITISYNEQFF. CDR3 coding DNA: TGTGCCATCACGATCTCCTACAATGAGCAGTTCTTC. This sequence joins TRBV10-3 and TRBJ2-1; D ambiguous. The CDR3 totals 12 residues. The germline V and J ends were trimmed by 7 bases and 0 bases, with 4 bases remaining between them. Per the germline V gene, CDR1 is ENHRY and CDR2 is SYGVKD.

The CDR3 reads CSARDGGGRDTGELFF. The CDR3 coding sequence is TGCAGTGCTAGAGATGGGGGGGGCCGTGACACCGGGGAGCTGTTTTTT. V usage is TRBV20-1 and J usage is TRBJ2-2; a possible D gene is TRBD2 (7 bases). The CDR3 is made up of 16 amino acids. CDR1 and CDR2 from the germline V gene are DFQATT and SNEGSKA (reference sequence). V was trimmed by 0 bases and J by 3 bases, leaving 14 bases between them.

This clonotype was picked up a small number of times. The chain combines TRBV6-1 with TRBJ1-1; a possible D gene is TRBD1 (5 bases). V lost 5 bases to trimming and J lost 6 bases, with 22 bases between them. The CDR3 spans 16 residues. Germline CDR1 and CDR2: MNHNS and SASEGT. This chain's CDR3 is CASSRSTQGWVPEAFF. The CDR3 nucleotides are TGTGCCAGCAGTCGAAGTACCCAGGGCTGGGTACCTGAAGCTTTCTTT.

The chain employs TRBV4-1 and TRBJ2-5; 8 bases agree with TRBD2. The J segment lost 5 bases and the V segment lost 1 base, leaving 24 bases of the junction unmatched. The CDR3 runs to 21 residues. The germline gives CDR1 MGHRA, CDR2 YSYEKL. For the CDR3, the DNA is TGCGCCAGCAGCCAAGGGCACCGCTGGACAGTCTCGAGCGGGAGTTTTGAGACCCAGTACTTC. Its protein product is CASSQGHRWTVSSGSFETQYF.

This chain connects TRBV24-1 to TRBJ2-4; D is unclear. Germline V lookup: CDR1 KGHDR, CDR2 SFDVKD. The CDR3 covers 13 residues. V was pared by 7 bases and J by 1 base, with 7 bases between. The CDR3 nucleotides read TGTGCCACCAGGGGCGGTGCCAAAAACATTCAGTACTTC. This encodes CATRGGAKNIQYF.

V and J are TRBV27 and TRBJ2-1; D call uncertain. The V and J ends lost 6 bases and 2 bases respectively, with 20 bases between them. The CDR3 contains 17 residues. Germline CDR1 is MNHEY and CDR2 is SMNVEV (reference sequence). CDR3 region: CASSVLAVGDPYNEQFF. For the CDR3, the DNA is TGTGCCAGCAGCGTACTTGCCGTCGGAGATCCCTACAATGAGCAGTTCTTC.

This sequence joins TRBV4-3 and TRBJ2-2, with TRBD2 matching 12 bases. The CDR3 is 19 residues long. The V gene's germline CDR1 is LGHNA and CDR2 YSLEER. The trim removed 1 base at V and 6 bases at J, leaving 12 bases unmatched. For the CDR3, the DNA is TGCGCCAGCAGCCAAGTAGTGCCTAGCGGGAGGGTCGTGTCCGGGGAGCTGTTTTTT. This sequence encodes CASSQVVPSGRVVSGELFF.

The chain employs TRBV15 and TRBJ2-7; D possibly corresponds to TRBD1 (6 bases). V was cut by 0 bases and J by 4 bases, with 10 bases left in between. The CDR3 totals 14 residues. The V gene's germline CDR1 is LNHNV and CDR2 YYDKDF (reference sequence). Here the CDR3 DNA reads TGTGCCACCAGCAGAGAATCAGGGGCGTACGAGCAGTACTTC. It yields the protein CATSRESGAYEQYF.

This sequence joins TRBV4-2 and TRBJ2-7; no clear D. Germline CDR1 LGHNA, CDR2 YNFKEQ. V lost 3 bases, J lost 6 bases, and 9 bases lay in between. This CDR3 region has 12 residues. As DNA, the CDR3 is TGTGCCAGCAGCCACTACAAGAGCGAGCAGTACTTC. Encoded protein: CASSHYKSEQYF.

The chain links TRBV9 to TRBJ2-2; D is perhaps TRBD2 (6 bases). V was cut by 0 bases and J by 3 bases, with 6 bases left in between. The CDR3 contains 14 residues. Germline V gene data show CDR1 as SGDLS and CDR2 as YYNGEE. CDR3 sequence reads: CASSVAGDTGELFF. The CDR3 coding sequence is TGTGCCAGCAGCGTAGCGGGAGACACCGGGGAGCTGTTTTTT.

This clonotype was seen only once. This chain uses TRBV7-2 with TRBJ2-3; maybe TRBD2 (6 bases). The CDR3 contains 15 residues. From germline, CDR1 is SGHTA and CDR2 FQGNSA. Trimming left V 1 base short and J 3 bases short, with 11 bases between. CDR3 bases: TGTGCCAGCAGCTTAGGACGACTAGTGACAGATACGCAGTATTTT. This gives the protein CASSLGRLVTDTQYF.

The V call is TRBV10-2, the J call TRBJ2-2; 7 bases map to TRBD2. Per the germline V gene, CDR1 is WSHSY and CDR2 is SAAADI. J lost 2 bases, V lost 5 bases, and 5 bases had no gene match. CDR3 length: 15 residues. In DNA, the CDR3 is TGCGCCAGCAGTCCAACTAGCGAAAACACCGGGGAGCTGTTTTTT. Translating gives CASSPTSENTGELFF.

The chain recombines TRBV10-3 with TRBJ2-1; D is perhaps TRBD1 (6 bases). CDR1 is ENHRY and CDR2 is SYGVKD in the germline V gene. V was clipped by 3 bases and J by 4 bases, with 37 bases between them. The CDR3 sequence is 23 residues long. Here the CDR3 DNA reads TGTGCCATCAGTGATCCCGCACCTACAGGGACCTTCAATCGACCCCCTCAATACAATGAGCAGTTCTTC. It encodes CAISDPAPTGTFNRPPQYNEQFF.

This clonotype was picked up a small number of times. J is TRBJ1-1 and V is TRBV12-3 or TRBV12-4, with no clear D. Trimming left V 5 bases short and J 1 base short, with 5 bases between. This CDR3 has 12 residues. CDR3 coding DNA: TGTGCCAGCAGTCCCCAGAACACTGAAGCTTTCTTT. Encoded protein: CASSPQNTEAFF.

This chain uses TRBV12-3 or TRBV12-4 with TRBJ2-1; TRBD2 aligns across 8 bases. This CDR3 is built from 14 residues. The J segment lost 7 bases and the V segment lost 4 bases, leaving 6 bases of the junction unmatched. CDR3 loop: CASSSRVAGNEQFF. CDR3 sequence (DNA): TGTGCCAGCAGTTCCCGGGTAGCGGGGAATGAGCAGTTCTTC.

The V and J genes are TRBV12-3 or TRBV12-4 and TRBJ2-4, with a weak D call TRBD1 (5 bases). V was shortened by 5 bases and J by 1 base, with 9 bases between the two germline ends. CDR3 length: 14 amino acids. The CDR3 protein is CASSLNRAKNIQYF. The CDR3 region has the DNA TGTGCCAGCAGTCTAAACAGGGCCAAAAACATTCAGTACTTC.

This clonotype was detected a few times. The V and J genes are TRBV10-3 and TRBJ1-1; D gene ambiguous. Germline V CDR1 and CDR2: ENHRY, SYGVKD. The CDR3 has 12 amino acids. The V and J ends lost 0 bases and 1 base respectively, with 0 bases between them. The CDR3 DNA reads TGTGCCATCAGTGAGTCGAACACTGAAGCTTTCTTT. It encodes CAISESNTEAFF.

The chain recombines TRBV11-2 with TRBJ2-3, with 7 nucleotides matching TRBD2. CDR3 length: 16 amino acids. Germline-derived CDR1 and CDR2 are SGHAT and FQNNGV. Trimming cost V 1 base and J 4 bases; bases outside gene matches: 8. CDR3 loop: CASSLGASGGPDTQYF. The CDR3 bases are TGTGCCAGCAGCTTAGGGGCTAGCGGAGGCCCAGATACGCAGTATTTT.

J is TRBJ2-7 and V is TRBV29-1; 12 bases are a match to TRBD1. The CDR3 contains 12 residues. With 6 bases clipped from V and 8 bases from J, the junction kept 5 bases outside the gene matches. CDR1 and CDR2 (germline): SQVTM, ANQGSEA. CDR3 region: CSVTGTGGQQYF. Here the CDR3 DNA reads TGCAGCGTAACCGGGACAGGGGGCCAGCAGTACTTC.

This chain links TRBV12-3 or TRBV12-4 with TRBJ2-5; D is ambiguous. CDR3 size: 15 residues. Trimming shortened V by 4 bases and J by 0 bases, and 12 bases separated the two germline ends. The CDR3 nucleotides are TGTGCCAGCAGTTCGCCGACTTGGTACCAAGAGACCCAGTACTTC. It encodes CASSSPTWYQETQYF.

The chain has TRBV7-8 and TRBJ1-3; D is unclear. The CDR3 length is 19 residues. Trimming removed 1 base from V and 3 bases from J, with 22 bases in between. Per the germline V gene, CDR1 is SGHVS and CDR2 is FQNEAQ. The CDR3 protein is CASSLDFIGGSPVGNTIYF. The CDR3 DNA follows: TGTGCCAGCAGCTTAGATTTTATCGGAGGGTCTCCTGTTGGAAACACCATATATTTT.